This record concerns one TCR beta chain sequence. The antigen remains unidentified. The data are from a study of blood T cells in healthy people across ages. Study-level points and caveats: It was not known whether donors were CMV positive (a possible confounder of expanded clonotype changes).

A second about 6 to 12 cycle PCR used barcoded and J-beta primers. TCRdb ran MiXCR on the 5' RACE reads and lists one entry per CDR3 protein. The repertoire holds about 940,000 distinct CDR3 sequences, around 48% seen once, with 13% in the top ten. The CDR3 sequence is 14 residues long. Trimming took 4 bases from V and 7 from J; bases not matched to a gene: 8. Germline V gives CDR1 ENHRY, CDR2 SYGVKD. This clonotype originated in a man aged 25 to 45 in good health. This chain uses TRBV10-3 with TRBJ2-7, with 9 bases aligning to TRBD2. Material: blood. The CDR3 DNA reads TGTGCCATCAGTGTCGCGGGAGGGAATAATGAGCAGTACTTC. Its protein is CAISVAGGNNEQYF.